What follows are 18 T cell receptor beta chains derived from one specimen sequenced in a study of T cells after yellow fever vaccination. TCRdb reprocessed the 5' RACE reads with MiXCR, giving one entry per CDR3 protein. Of under 600,000 distinct CDR3 sequences in the sample, 13% were seen once. Here the sequenced sample was PBMCs, taken on the day of the yellow fever booster vaccination. These TCRs come from a man aged 25 to 40 who received the YFV17D yellow fever vaccine.

Ten or more counts support this clonotype. V and J are TRBV12-3 or TRBV12-4 and TRBJ1-1, with 9 bases matching TRBD1. J was trimmed by 10 bases and V by 8 bases; bases with no gene match: 11. The CDR3 spans 13 residues. CDR3 sequence (DNA): TGTGCCAGCGTAAGACAGGGGGACGGGACAGCTTTCTTT. Its protein product is CASVRQGDGTAFF.

In DNA, the CDR3 is TGCAGCGTTTGGAGGGAAAACATTCAGTACTTC. Translation: CSVWRENIQYF. The chain recombines TRBV29-1 with TRBJ2-4, with D possibly TRBD2 on 6 matching bases. V dropped 5 bases and J dropped 5 bases, with 7 bases sitting between them. The CDR3 has 11 residues. CDR1 is SQVTM and CDR2 is ANQGSEA in the germline V gene.

This clonotype was detected many times. The V and J genes are TRBV12-3 or TRBV12-4 and TRBJ2-2, with D unclear. The CDR3 loop spans 12 amino acids. Trimming shortened V by 6 bases and J by 7 bases, and 9 bases separated the two germline ends. In DNA form, the CDR3 reads TGTGCCAGCAGCTATACAAGCGGGGAGCTGTTTTTT. It encodes CASSYTSGELFF.

This chain joins TRBV6-9 and TRBJ2-2; no clear D. CDR3 length equals 15 residues. Trimming took off 4 bases at V and 5 bases at J, with 14 bases between the two ends. The germline V gene has CDR1 MNHGY and CDR2 SVAAGI. The CDR3 coding sequence is TGTGCCAGCAGTTTTCCCCGGATGGGGACCGGGGAGCTGTTTTTT. Amino acid sequence: CASSFPRMGTGELFF.

The chain is built from TRBV6-5 and TRBJ2-7; D possibly corresponds to TRBD2 (5 bases). The ends were cut back, 0 bases at V and 2 bases at J, with 8 bases in the middle. In germline, CDR1 is MNHEY, CDR2 SVGAGI. The CDR3 runs to 14 residues. DNA for the CDR3: TGTGCCAGCAGTTACTCGAGGGCAACCTACGAGCAGTACTTC. It encodes CASSYSRATYEQYF.

V usage is TRBV24-1 and J usage is TRBJ2-3; 8 nucleotides match TRBD2. CDR1 KGHDR and CDR2 SFDVKD come from the germline V gene. The CDR3 loop spans 17 amino acids. V was clipped by 4 bases and J by 3 bases; unmatched bases: 11. In DNA form, the CDR3 reads TGTGCCACCAGTGACCCCGCTTCGGGAGGGCGTACAGATACGCAGTATTTT. Its translation is CATSDPASGGRTDTQYF.

The chain is built from TRBV6-1 and TRBJ2-2; perhaps D is TRBD1 or TRBD2 (7 bases each). V lost 6 bases and J lost 4, with 15 bases in between. The CDR3 length is 15 residues. Germline V gives CDR1 MNHNS, CDR2 SASEGT. This CDR3 is CASSRGGSGTGELFF. CDR3 coding DNA: TGTGCCAGCAGCAGGGGGGGATCCGGCACCGGGGAGCTGTTTTTT.

This clonotype was counted a few times. The V call is TRBV7-3, the J call TRBJ2-1; D ambiguous. This CDR3 has 12 amino acids. The germline gives CDR1 SGHTA, CDR2 FQGTGA. V shed 1 base and J shed 7 bases, with 5 bases lying between them. The CDR3 nucleotides are TGTGCCAGCAGCTTAATTTCAAATGAGCAGTTCTTC. It codes for CASSLISNEQFF.

The chain uses TRBV5-8 and TRBJ2-1; 8 bases match TRBD2. The CDR3 is 15 amino acids. J lost 7 bases, V lost 0 bases, and 6 bases had no gene match. CDR1 is SGHTS, CDR2 YDEGEE, per germline. The CDR3 bases are TGTGCCAGCAGCTTGGCGGGACTAGACGGAAATGAGCAGTTCTTC. Its translation is CASSLAGLDGNEQFF.

DNA for the CDR3: TGTGCCAGCAGCTTAATAAGGGACAGGGGGCACAGTGAGCAGTTCTTC. Translating it yields CASSLIRDRGHSEQFF. J is TRBJ2-1 and V is TRBV5-5; 12 bases are a match to TRBD1. The CDR3 has 16 amino acids. V was pared by 2 bases and J by 9 bases, with 9 bases of the junction left unmatched. Germline CDR1 reads SGHKS; CDR2 reads YYEKEE (reference sequence).

This clonotype was picked up a small number of times. The chain couples TRBV25-1 to TRBJ2-7, with a tentative D call TRBD1 (5 bases). Trimming cost V 4 bases and J 2 bases, with 15 bases left between them. The germline V gene has CDR1 MGHDK and CDR2 SYGVNS. This CDR3 is built from 15 residues. The DNA for the CDR3 is TGTGCCAGCAGTGCGACAGAAACCCCCCCCTACGAGCAGTACTTC. Residues: CASSATETPPYEQYF.

This clonotype was found a few times. This sequence joins TRBV27 and TRBJ2-7; 7 nucleotides match TRBD2. The CDR3 sequence is 13 residues long. Germline V gives CDR1 MNHEY, CDR2 SMNVEV (reference sequence). V shed 2 bases and J 7 bases; nucleotides not matched to a gene: 5. The CDR3 nucleotides are TGTGCCAGCAGTTTAGGGACTAACGCTGAGCAGTACTTC. Encoded protein: CASSLGTNAEQYF.

This clonotype was detected a few times. V usage is TRBV6-2 or TRBV6-3 and J usage is TRBJ1-5, with no clear D. This CDR3 has 12 residues. Trimming took off 2 bases at V and 11 bases at J, with 10 bases between the two ends. In germline, CDR1 is MNHEY, CDR2 SVGEGT. CDR3 sequence reads: CASSYVWRAQHF. CDR3 DNA sequence: TGTGCCAGCAGTTACGTTTGGCGGGCCCAGCATTTT.

V and J are TRBV6-2 or TRBV6-3 and TRBJ2-7, with no clear D. This CDR3 contains 14 residues. V was pared by 6 bases and J by 1 base, with 13 bases between. The V gene's germline CDR1 is MNHEY and CDR2 SVGEGT. CDR3 nucleotide sequence: TGTGCCAGCAGATCAGGACCCTCGTCCTACGAGCAGTACTTC. Encoded protein: CASRSGPSSYEQYF.

At least ten counts were recorded for this clonotype. The chain couples TRBV5-1 to TRBJ2-3; 14 nucleotides line up with TRBD2. This CDR3 is 15 amino acids long. Germline V gives CDR1 SGHRS, CDR2 YFSETQ. The J segment lost 6 bases and the V segment lost 5 bases, leaving 5 bases of the junction unmatched. The CDR3 nucleotides are TGCGCCAGCAGTCAGGGACTAGCGGGAGTGGATACGCAGTATTTT. Protein sequence: CASSQGLAGVDTQYF. Based on the CDR3 plus reference TRBV5-1 and TRBJ2-3, the full variable domain is KAGVTQTPRYLIKTRGQQVTLSCSPISGHRSVSWYQQTPGQGLQFLFEYFSETQRNKGNFPGRFSGRQFSNSRSEMNVSTLELGDSALYLCASSQGLAGVDTQYFGPGTRLTVL.

There are many counts of this clonotype. The chain couples TRBV25-1 to TRBJ2-2, with D possibly TRBD2 on 6 matching bases. Per germline, CDR1 MGHDK and CDR2 SYGVNS. This CDR3 region has 15 residues. The germline V and J ends were trimmed by 5 bases and 2 bases, with 12 bases remaining between them. The CDR3 nucleotides read TGTGCCAGCAGTCCCCGGACTACCAACACCGGGGAGCTGTTTTTT. It encodes CASSPRTTNTGELFF.

Here the CDR3 reads CSVESGLGEQYF. The CDR3 DNA reads TGCAGCGTTGAATCGGGTTTGGGCGAGCAGTACTTC. The gene calls are TRBV29-1 and TRBJ2-7, with no clear D. The germline CDR1 and CDR2 sequences are SQVTM and ANQGSEA. The CDR3 length is 12 residues. The germline V and J ends were trimmed by 2 bases and 6 bases, with 11 bases remaining between them.

A note on this clonotype: Since no conserved phenylalanine or tryptophan closes the CDR3, a read error is the likely cause. The chain carries TRBV7-2 and TRBJ2-7; D may be TRBD2 (6 bases). The CDR3 extends over 13 amino acids. V shed 3 bases and J shed 6 bases, with 12 bases lying between them. Germline V gene data show CDR1 as SGHTA and CDR2 as FQGNSA. Here the CDR3 DNA reads TGTGCCAGCAGCTTGACAACTAGCATCGAGCAGTACTCC. Its translation: CASSLTTSIEQYS.